The entry below gives a single TCR beta chain sequence along with its context. Assay: immunoSEQ multiplex PCR; the TCRdb copy retains only in-frame clones and omits some. The table has approximately 110,000 clones, about 89% seen once; the top ten hold approximately 15%. The source of the sample is a study of control samples from healthy donors and cancer patients. The CDR3 spans 15 residues. The germline V and J ends were trimmed by 0 bases and 9 bases, with 16 bases remaining between them. CDR1 is SGDLS and CDR2 is YYNGEE in the germline V gene. Sequenced: blood. V is TRBV9 and J is TRBJ2-1; D may be TRBD2 (6 bases). The sequence came from a woman between 50 and 59 years old in good health. The CDR3 reads CASSVVGTSPGEQFF. The CDR3 DNA reads as TGTGCCAGCAGCGTAGTTGGGACTTCTCCCGGTGAGCAGTTCTTC. Complete variable domain (other parts from reference TRBV9 and TRBJ2-1): DSGVTQTPKHLITATGQRVTLRCSPRSGDLSVYWYQQSLDQGLQFLIQYYNGEERAKGNILERFSAQQFPDLHSELNLSSLELGDSALYFCASSVVGTSPGEQFFGPGTRLTVL.